The source of this T cell receptor (beta chain) is a study of T cells in Graves' hyperthyroidism and ophthalmopathy. On the study more broadly: Peripheral blood was secured at the point of initial diagnosis, before any treatment.

The study defined stable Graves' hyperthyroidism as no ophthalmopathy progression within 18 months. Diagnosis relied on clinical symptoms, serum thyroxine and TRAb, thyroid ultrasound and orbital computed tomography. In this sample, this clonotype turned up many times. The antigen remains undetermined. RNA transcripts provided the source from which TCR beta CDR3 regions were amplified. The study used the HTBI primer set for a first-round RT-PCR of the TCR CDR3. TCRdb itself ran the multiplex PCR reads through MiXCR, one entry per CDR3 protein. The sample includes 300,000 to 350,000 distinct CDR3 sequences, roughly 13% seen only once; the top ten take 20% to 25%. Study results and caveats: Also found in blood were most expanded thyroid clonotypes above 0.001.

V lost 5 bases, J lost 5 bases, and 12 bases lay in between. The CDR3 extends over 13 amino acids. CDR1 and CDR2 (germline): MNHEY, SMNVEV (reference sequence). The chain joins TRBV27 to TRBJ1-2; D unresolved. Sample: blood. The receptor comes from a woman in her twenties or thirties with Graves' hyperthyroidism. Here the CDR3 DNA reads TGTGCCAGCAGTCCCGGGCCAGCTTATGGCTACACCTTC. Its translation is CASSPGPAYGYTF.